This passage covers 25 T cell receptor beta chains from one sample sequenced in a study of Ad26.COV2.S vaccination and SARS-CoV-2 variants (dated by TCRdb to the early 2020s). The treatment or condition label here, explained by the study, means: some 19 received Ad26.COV2.S at low or high dose, single or two shots; a few received placebo; per-sample allocation not given. For vaccine and placebo recipients, repertoires were sequenced using samples collected on day 63 after the first injection. Receptor libraries were prepared by the immunoSEQ multiplex PCR assay. As stored in TCRdb, this immuneACCESS dataset retains in-frame rearrangements with V and J assigned. A fraction of the clones does not appear; measured against another copy, unresolved V genes explain less than half of the discrepancy, and the remainder lacks a known reason. Present in this sample are more than 300,000 clones, about 86% of which were seen just once. More than 1.5% of the sample comes from the top ten.

The source material was peripheral blood, sampled in a trial of Ad26.COV2.S vaccine versus placebo. These receptors were obtained from a person between 18 and 65 years old who received the Ad26.COV2.S COVID-19 vaccine or a placebo.

This chain joins TRBV10-3 and TRBJ1-2; D unresolved. Germline CDR1 is ENHRY and CDR2 is SYGVKD. The CDR3 totals 9 residues. V lost 8 bases to trimming and J lost 8 bases, with 6 bases between them. CDR3 bases: TGTGCCATCGGGGAGGGCTACACCTTC. Encoded protein: CAIGEGYTF.

The chain couples TRBV3-1 (or the pseudogene TRBV3-2) to TRBJ1-6, with D perhaps TRBD1 (6 bases). The V gene lost 7 bases and the J gene lost 3 bases, with 19 bases spanning the gap. The CDR3 runs to 17 residues. In germline, CDR1 is LGHDT, CDR2 YNNKEL (reference sequence). CDR3 nucleotides: TGTGCCAGCAACCAGGGGTCCCCCCTCCGCTATAATTCACCCCTCCACTTT. Its translation: CASNQGSPLRYNSPLHF.

In the case of this clone: This sample also contains other DNA sequences that code for the same CDR3. The chain carries TRBV7-9 and TRBJ2-1; D might be TRBD1 or TRBD2, each matching 6 bases. V dropped 1 base and J dropped 4 bases, with 11 bases sitting between them. CDR3 size: 15 residues. CDR1 SEHNR and CDR2 FQNEAQ come from the germline V gene (reference sequence). The CDR3 sequence: CASSLGQGTYNEQFF. CDR3 nucleotides: TGTGCCAGCAGCTTAGGGCAGGGGACTTACAATGAGCAGTTCTTC.

The J gene is TRBJ2-5, the V gene TRBV2; the D is unclear. The germline gives CDR1 SNHLY, CDR2 FYNNEI. Deletions cut 4 bases from V and 3 bases from J, with 9 bases between. The CDR3 is 13 amino acids. The CDR3 region is CASSANGKETQYF. CDR3 nucleotide sequence: TGTGCCAGCAGTGCCAACGGAAAAGAGACCCAGTACTTC.

The V call is TRBV7-2, the J call TRBJ2-1, with 7 bases matching TRBD1. The CDR3 loop spans 12 amino acids. Trimming at V came to 3 bases and at J to 14 bases, leaving 7 bases not matched to a gene. The V gene's germline CDR1 is SGHTA and CDR2 FQGNSA. The CDR3 loop is CASSFLGGEKFF. CDR3 coding DNA: TGTGCCAGCAGCTTTCTAGGGGGCGAGAAGTTCTTC.

The chain employs TRBV5-1 and TRBJ1-2; no definite D call. The ends were cut back, 2 bases at V and 1 base at J, with 6 bases in the middle. Germline CDR1 and CDR2: SGHRS and YFSETQ. This CDR3 contains 13 residues. This CDR3 is CASSFGDNYGYTF. Written as DNA, the CDR3 is TGCGCCAGCAGCTTTGGGGATAACTATGGCTACACCTTC.

This sequence joins TRBV7-2 and TRBJ2-3; TRBD2 matches 7 bases. Trimming took 6 bases from V and 0 from J; bases not matched to a gene: 9. This CDR3 has 16 amino acids. Germline V gene lookup returns CDR1 SGHTA and CDR2 FQGNSA. The CDR3 sequence: CASRSPGGTSTDTQYF. The CDR3 DNA reads TGTGCCAGCAGGTCTCCGGGGGGAACTAGCACAGATACGCAGTATTTT.

This clone was found a few times. The chain has TRBV7-2 and TRBJ1-1; D is unclear. V dropped 7 bases and J dropped 0 bases, with 9 bases sitting between them. Looked up from germline, CDR1 is SGHTA and CDR2 is FQGNSA. This CDR3 comprises 13 residues. The CDR3 spells CASIISMNTEAFF. In DNA form, the CDR3 reads TGTGCCAGCATCATCAGTATGAACACTGAAGCTTTCTTT.

The V and J genes are TRBV6-2 or TRBV6-3 and TRBJ1-1; D gene uncertain. CDR3 length: 14 residues. CDR1 is MNHEY, CDR2 SVGEGT, per germline. V lost 4 bases, J lost 5 bases, and 14 bases lay in between. This CDR3 reads CASSSYRAGTEAFF. Written as DNA, the CDR3 is TGTGCCAGCAGTTCGTACAGAGCGGGAACTGAAGCTTTCTTT.

This chain uses TRBV19 with TRBJ1-2; D is unresolved. CDR1 LNHDA and CDR2 SQIVND come from the germline V gene (reference sequence). CDR3 length equals 13 residues. V lost 0 bases to trimming and J lost 10 bases, with 12 bases between them. The CDR3 spells CASSIDPYGDYTF. The CDR3 DNA reads TGTGCCAGTAGTATAGATCCCTACGGTGACTACACCTTC.

This clone was observed once. J is TRBJ1-1 and V is TRBV20-1; D uncertain. Looked up from germline, CDR1 is DFQATT and CDR2 is SNEGSKA (reference sequence). The ends were cut back, 3 bases at V and 1 base at J, with 12 bases in the middle. CDR3 length equals 14 residues. CDR3 nucleotide sequence: TGCAGTGCTAGTAAGGGTTTTCGGAACACTGAAGCTTTCTTT. Amino acids: CSASKGFRNTEAFF.

The chain recombines TRBV6-2 or TRBV6-3 with TRBJ1-2; D not certain. V was pared by 5 bases and J by 1 base, with 8 bases between. CDR3 length: 13 amino acids. The germline gives CDR1 MNHEY, CDR2 SVGEGT. This CDR3 reads CASSQWDNYGYTF. For the CDR3, the DNA is TGTGCCAGCAGTCAATGGGATAACTATGGCTACACCTTC.

This clone showed up just a few times. The genes are TRBV5-1 and TRBJ1-1, with D unclear. Between the trimmed V and J ends, which lost 5 bases and 1 base, there was a span of 3 bases. This CDR3 comprises 11 residues. Germline V gene lookup returns CDR1 SGHRS and CDR2 YFSETQ. This chain's CDR3 is CASRANTEAFF. CDR3 bases: TGCGCCAGCAGAGCGAACACTGAAGCTTTCTTT.

The genes are TRBV6-5 and TRBJ1-2, with D possibly matching TRBD1 (5 bases). V was shortened by 6 bases and J by 4 bases, with 15 bases between the two germline ends. There are 14 residues in the CDR3. The germline CDR1 and CDR2 sequences are MNHEY and SVGAGI. Here the CDR3 reads CASRPPGDPYGYTF. The CDR3 DNA reads as TGTGCCAGCAGACCCCCGGGGGACCCCTATGGCTACACCTTC.

As for this clone: Other DNA sequences in this specimen translate into the identical CDR3. The chain has TRBV18 and TRBJ2-2; D is undetermined. Trimming stripped 0 bases from V and 1 base from J, with 0 bases between. CDR1 KGHSH and CDR2 LQKENI come from the germline V gene. This CDR3 has 13 residues. The CDR3 DNA follows: TGTGCCAGCTCACCACCGAACACCGGGGAGCTGTTTTTT. This gives the protein CASSPPNTGELFF.

The chain combines TRBV19 with TRBJ1-4; 7 positions agree with TRBD1. Trimming cost V 3 bases and J 8 bases; bases outside gene matches: 12. The CDR3 contains 16 residues. Germline V gene data show CDR1 as LNHDA and CDR2 as SQIVND (reference sequence). The CDR3 region is CASSIGWDSPGEKLFF. DNA for the CDR3: TGTGCCAGTAGTATTGGATGGGACAGCCCAGGGGAAAAACTGTTTTTT.

The chain combines TRBV24-1 with TRBJ2-3; D not resolved. The germline CDR1 and CDR2 sequences are KGHDR and SFDVKD. The CDR3 length is 11 residues. Trimming removed 8 bases from V and 6 bases from J, with 8 bases in between. CDR3 region: CATKLRDTQYF. As DNA, the CDR3 is TGTGCCACCAAATTAAGGGATACGCAGTATTTT.

The chain has TRBV7-9 and TRBJ1-1, with 7 bases lining up with TRBD1. The CDR3 runs to 12 residues. Trimming at V came to 5 bases and at J to 9 bases, leaving 6 bases not matched to a gene. CDR1 is SEHNR and CDR2 is FQNEAQ in the germline V gene (reference sequence). CDR3: CASSPGQAQAFF. CDR3 coding DNA: TGTGCCAGCAGCCCCGGACAGGCCCAAGCTTTCTTT.

V usage is TRBV7-9 and J usage is TRBJ1-1; D perhaps matches TRBD1 (5 bases). Looked up from germline, CDR1 is SEHNR and CDR2 is FQNEAQ (reference sequence). Trimming cost V 2 bases and J 10 bases, with 17 bases left between them. This CDR3 contains 14 residues. CDR3 protein: CASSLTDGPGAAFF. The DNA for the CDR3 is TGTGCCAGCAGCTTAACCGACGGCCCCGGGGCAGCTTTCTTT.

The chain carries TRBV9 and TRBJ2-3; the D gene is possibly TRBD1 (6 bases). CDR1 is SGDLS and CDR2 is YYNGEE in the germline V gene. The germline V and J ends were trimmed by 0 bases and 3 bases, with 11 bases remaining between them. CDR3 length: 15 residues. The CDR3 bases are TGTGCCAGCAGCGTAGTGGGGGCTCTAACAGATACGCAGTATTTT. Its protein is CASSVVGALTDTQYF.

The genes are TRBV6-5 and TRBJ1-2; a weak D match, TRBD1 (5 bases). The ends were cut back, 8 bases at V and 7 bases at J, with 17 bases in the middle. Germline V gene sequence: CDR1 MNHEY, CDR2 SVGAGI. This CDR3 is 13 amino acids long. Here the CDR3 DNA reads TGTGCCAGCCGGAGCATAAACGGGGGTGGCTACACCTTC. Amino acid sequence: CASRSINGGGYTF.

This chain links TRBV7-9 with TRBJ2-3, with D possibly being TRBD2 (6 bases). V lost 2 bases and J 3 bases, leaving 6 bases between the germline ends. There are 13 residues in the CDR3. Germline assignment: CDR1 SEHNR and CDR2 FQNEAQ (reference sequence). The CDR3 bases are TGTGCCAGCAGCTTAAGCGGGACAGATACGCAGTATTTT. Translation: CASSLSGTDTQYF. Drawing the rest from reference TRBV7-9 and TRBJ2-3, the complete variable domain is DTGVSQNPRHKITKRGQNVTFRCDPISEHNRLYWYRQTLGQGPEFLTYFQNEAQLEKSRLLSDRFSAERPKGSFSTLEIQRTEQGDSAMYLCASSLSGTDTQYFGPGTRLTVL.

V is TRBV27 and J is TRBJ1-2; D unclear. V lost 2 bases and J 2 bases, leaving 12 bases between the germline ends. This CDR3 is 15 amino acids long. Germline V gene sequence: CDR1 MNHEY, CDR2 SMNVEV (reference sequence). The CDR3 region is CASSLVPGLNYGYTF. The CDR3 nucleotides read TGTGCCAGCAGTTTAGTCCCAGGTTTAAACTATGGCTACACCTTC.

This chain uses TRBV7-2 with TRBJ1-5; weak D call: TRBD1 (6 bases). With 2 bases removed from V and 2 bases from J, the gap between germline ends came to 10 bases. The CDR3 has 15 residues. Germline V gene lookup returns CDR1 SGHTA and CDR2 FQGNSA. In nucleotides, the CDR3 is TGTGCCAGCAGCTTAAACAGGGAGGGCAATCAGCCCCAGCATTTT. It specifies CASSLNREGNQPQHF.

The V call is TRBV7-8, the J call TRBJ1-3; 8 nucleotides agree with TRBD1. Germline V CDR1 and CDR2: SGHVS, FQNEAQ. This CDR3 has 17 amino acids. The J segment lost 2 bases and the V segment lost 1 base, leaving 7 bases of the junction unmatched. CDR3 amino acids: CASSLEGKTGAGNTIYF. The CDR3 bases are TGTGCCAGCAGCTTAGAGGGGAAGACAGGGGCTGGAAACACCATATATTTT.